This record concerns one T cell receptor beta chain sequence. Its antigen is undetermined. This entry comes from a study of blood T cells in healthy people across ages. The authors drew about 9.5 milliliters of peripheral blood from each donor. The authors ran a second PCR of 7 to 11 cycles using a sample-barcoded 5' primer and a J-beta primer mix. Each of the cDNA molecules was tagged by a template-switch adaptor with 12 random nucleotides. A single record per CDR3 protein comes from TCRdb applying MiXCR to the 5' RACE reads. The sample yields approximately 600,000 distinct CDR3 sequences, under 70% seen once. Findings and limits, study-wide: Donor CMV status, an unknown factor, possibly confounded changes in expanded clonotypes. The study found more naive CD4+ cells and higher diversity in long-lived than aged donors.

CDR1 and CDR2 from the germline V gene are MNHNY and SVGAGI (reference sequence). Trimming removed 2 bases at V and 7 bases at J, with 14 bases between. CDR3 size: 15 residues. The chain carries TRBV6-6 and TRBJ1-4; possibly TRBD1 for D (6 bases). The sequenced sample consisted of blood. The clonotype originates from a man aged 60 to 75 in good health. This chain's CDR3 is CASSYGAGASEKLFF. CDR3 nucleotides: TGTGCCAGCAGTTACGGGGCAGGGGCTTCTGAAAAACTGTTTTTT.